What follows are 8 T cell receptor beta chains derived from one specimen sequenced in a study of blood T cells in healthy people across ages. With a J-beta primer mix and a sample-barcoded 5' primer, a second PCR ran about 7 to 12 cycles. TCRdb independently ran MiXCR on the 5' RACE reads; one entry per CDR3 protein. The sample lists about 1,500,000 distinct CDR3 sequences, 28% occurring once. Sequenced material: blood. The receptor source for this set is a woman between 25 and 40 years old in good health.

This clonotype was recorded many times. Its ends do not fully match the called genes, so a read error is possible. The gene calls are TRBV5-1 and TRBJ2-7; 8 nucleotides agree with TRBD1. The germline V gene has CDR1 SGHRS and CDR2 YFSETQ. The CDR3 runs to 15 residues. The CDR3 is CASSLTGTGSYEQYF. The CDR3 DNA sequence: TGTGCCAGCAGCTTAACCGGGACAGGTAGTTACGAGCAGTACTTC.

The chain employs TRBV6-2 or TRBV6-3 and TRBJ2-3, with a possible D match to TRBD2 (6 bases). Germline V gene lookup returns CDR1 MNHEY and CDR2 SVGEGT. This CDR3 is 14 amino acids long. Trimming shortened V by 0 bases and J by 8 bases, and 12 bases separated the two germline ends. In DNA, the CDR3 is TGTGCCAGCAGTTACTCCGGGACTTCGGGTACGCAGTATTTT. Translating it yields CASSYSGTSGTQYF.

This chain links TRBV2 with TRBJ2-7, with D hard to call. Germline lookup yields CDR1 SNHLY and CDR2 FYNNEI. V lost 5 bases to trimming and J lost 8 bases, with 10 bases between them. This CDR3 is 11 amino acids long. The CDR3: CASSSKVKQYF. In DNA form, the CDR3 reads TGTGCCAGCAGTAGCAAGGTGAAGCAGTACTTC. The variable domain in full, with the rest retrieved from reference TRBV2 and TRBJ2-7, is EPEVTQTPSHQVTQMGQEVILRCVPISNHLYFYWYRQILGQKVEFLVSFYNNEISEKSEIFDDQFSVERPDGSNFTLKIRSTKLEDSAMYFCASSSKVKQYFGPGTRLTVT.

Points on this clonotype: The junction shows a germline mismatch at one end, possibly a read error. Written as DNA, the CDR3 is TGTGCCGGCAGCTTGTGGGACTTGAGCTCCTACAATGAGCAGTACTTC. The encoded protein is CAGSLWDLSSYNEQYF. The J gene is TRBJ2-1, the V gene TRBV7-9; a possible D gene is TRBD2 (6 bases). The J call could be wrong; TRBJ2-7 is a better fit for the DNA end. Per germline, CDR1 SEHNR and CDR2 FQNEAQ (reference sequence). The CDR3 is 16 residues long.

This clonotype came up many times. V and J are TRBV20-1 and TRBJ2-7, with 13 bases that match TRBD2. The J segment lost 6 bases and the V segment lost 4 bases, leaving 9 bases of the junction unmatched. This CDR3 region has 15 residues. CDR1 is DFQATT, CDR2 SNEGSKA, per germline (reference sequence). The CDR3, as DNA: TGCAGTGCTAAAAAAACTAGCGGGGGGGCTTTCGAGCAGTACTTC. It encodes CSAKKTSGGAFEQYF.

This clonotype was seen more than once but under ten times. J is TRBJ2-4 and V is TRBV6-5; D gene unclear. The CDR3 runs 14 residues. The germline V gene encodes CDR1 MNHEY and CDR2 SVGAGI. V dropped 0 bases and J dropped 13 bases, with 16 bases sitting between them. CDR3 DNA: TGTGCCAGCAGTTACTCGTCCCCAAATACTGAGCAGTACTTC. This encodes CASSYSSPNTEQYF.

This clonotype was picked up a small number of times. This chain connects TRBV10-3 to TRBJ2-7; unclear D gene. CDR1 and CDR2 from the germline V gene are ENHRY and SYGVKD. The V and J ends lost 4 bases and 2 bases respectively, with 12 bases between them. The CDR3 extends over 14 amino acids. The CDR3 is CAISVTTGPYEQYF. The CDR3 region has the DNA TGTGCCATCAGTGTTACGACGGGCCCCTACGAGCAGTACTTC.

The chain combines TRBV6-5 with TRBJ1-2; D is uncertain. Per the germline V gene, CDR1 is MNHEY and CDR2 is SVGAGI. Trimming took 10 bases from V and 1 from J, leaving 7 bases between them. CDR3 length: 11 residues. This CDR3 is CATRNNYGYTF. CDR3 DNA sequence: TGTGCCACCCGAAATAACTATGGCTACACCTTC.